What follows are 20 T cell receptor beta chains derived from one specimen sequenced in a study of blood T cells in healthy people across ages. Alongside a J-beta primer mix, a sample-barcoded 5' primer served in a second PCR lasting roughly 7 to 11 cycles. Each CDR3 protein is one row after TCRdb ran MiXCR on the 5' RACE reads. Of more than 1,400,000 distinct CDR3 sequences in the sample, approximately 38% were seen once. Sequenced sample: blood. Receptors originate from a woman aged 18-29 years in good health.

This clonotype was observed a few times. CDR3 sequence reads: CASSLGDGFSYTF. Written as DNA, the CDR3 is TGTGCCAGCAGCTTAGGGGACGGCTTTAGCTACACCTTC. The chain carries TRBV7-9 and TRBJ1-2; TRBD1 is a possible D gene (5 bases). Germline loops: CDR1 SEHNR, CDR2 FQNEAQ (reference sequence). The CDR3 covers 13 residues. V gave up 1 base and J gave up 9 bases, with 12 bases separating them.

The chain employs TRBV25-1 and TRBJ1-1; 9 nucleotides agree with TRBD1. Losses at the gene ends were 0 bases for V and 4 bases for J; bases not matched to a gene: 3. There are 15 residues in the CDR3. The germline CDR1 and CDR2 sequences are MGHDK and SYGVNS. CDR3 protein: CASSEYGTGSTEAFF. CDR3 DNA sequence: TGTGCCAGCAGTGAATATGGGACAGGGAGCACTGAAGCTTTCTTT.

The rearrangement links TRBV21-1 to TRBJ2-4; the table calls TRBD1, which could not be checked here. TRBV21-1 is deemed a pseudogene. The CDR3 sequence is 15 residues long. The CDR3 here is CASSKNRVAKNIQYF. The CDR3 DNA reads as TGTGCCAGCAGCAAAAACAGGGTGGCCAAAAACATTCAGTACTTC.

V and J are TRBV7-2 and TRBJ2-1; D gene ambiguous. The V gene lost 0 bases and the J gene lost 0 bases, with 9 bases spanning the gap. The CDR3 consists of 16 residues. CDR1 and CDR2 from the germline V gene are SGHTA and FQGNSA. The CDR3 loop reads CASSLARVSSYNEQFF. The CDR3 region has the DNA TGTGCCAGCAGCTTAGCCCGGGTAAGCTCCTACAATGAGCAGTTCTTC. Variable domain in full (rest from reference TRBV7-2 and TRBJ2-1): GAGVSQSPSNKVTEKGKDVELRCDPISGHTALYWYRQSLGQGLEFLIYFQGNSAPDKSGLPSDRFSAERTGGSVSTLTIQRTQQEDSAVYLCASSLARVSSYNEQFFGPGTRLTVL.

This clonotype has a handful of counts. The CDR3 loop reads CASSYSNRVPNEKLFF. DNA of the CDR3: TGTGCCAGCAGTTACTCAAACAGGGTTCCAAATGAAAAACTGTTTTTT. The chain uses TRBV6-5 and TRBJ1-4, with D perhaps matching TRBD1 (6 bases). Germline V gives CDR1 MNHEY, CDR2 SVGAGI. Trimming pared 0 bases from V and 5 bases from J, leaving 13 bases between. This CDR3 is built from 16 residues.

V is TRBV13 and J is TRBJ2-1; a weak D match, TRBD2 (5 bases). V was shortened by 5 bases and J by 7 bases, with 12 bases between the two germline ends. CDR1 is PRHDT, CDR2 FYEKMQ, per germline (reference sequence). This CDR3 spans 13 amino acids. The CDR3 coding sequence is TGTGCCAGCAGCACCGGACTCGAGAATGAGCAGTTCTTC. Its protein product is CASSTGLENEQFF.

This clonotype was detected a few times. The chain uses TRBV9 and TRBJ2-1; either TRBD1 or TRBD2 may fit D (6 bases each). Matching the DNA end better, TRBJ2-7 makes the J call doubtful. CDR1 and CDR2 (germline): SGDLS, YYNGEE. This CDR3 is 16 amino acids long. DNA of the CDR3: TGTGCCAGCAGCGTACTTTCCGGGGGCTCCTACAATGAGCAGTACTTC. It translates to CASSVLSGGSYNEQYF.

The chain combines TRBV27 with TRBJ1-5; no reliable D call. There are 14 residues in the CDR3. With 5 bases removed from V and 7 bases from J, the gap between germline ends came to 15 bases. The germline CDR1 and CDR2 sequences are MNHEY and SMNVEV (reference sequence). The CDR3 DNA reads TGTGCCAGCAGTCCAAATACCGGCCGACAGCCCCAGCATTTT. This gives the protein CASSPNTGRQPQHF.

A few counts support this clonotype. This chain joins TRBV7-9 and TRBJ1-2, with D possibly TRBD1 on 6 matching bases. The CDR3 loop spans 14 amino acids. Trimming removed 2 bases at V and 8 bases at J, with 15 bases between. Germline-derived CDR1 and CDR2 are SEHNR and FQNEAQ (reference sequence). In DNA form, the CDR3 reads TGTGCCAGCAGCTTATCAGGGGACGAGATCGGCTACACCTTC. As protein: CASSLSGDEIGYTF.

The chain uses TRBV12-3 or TRBV12-4 and TRBJ1-1, with D possibly TRBD1 on 5 matching bases. With 0 bases removed from V and 10 bases from J, the gap between germline ends came to 9 bases. The CDR3 contains 12 residues. The DNA of the CDR3 is TGTGCCAGCAGTTTAGCGGGGGATGGAGCTTTCTTT. This encodes CASSLAGDGAFF.

The V and J genes are TRBV5-1 and TRBJ1-1; TRBD1 matches at 8 bases. Germline CDR1 reads SGHRS; CDR2 reads YFSETQ. This CDR3 has 16 residues. The J segment lost 5 bases and the V segment lost 8 bases, leaving 17 bases of the junction unmatched. The CDR3 nucleotides read TGCGCCAGGGGGGCGCAGGGGGCGCTCGGTTGGACTGAAGCTTTCTTT. Translated: CARGAQGALGWTEAFF.

This rearrangement joins TRBV20-1 to TRBJ1-2; the D is unclear. The V and J ends lost 5 bases and 4 bases respectively, with 14 bases between them. CDR3 length: 13 amino acids. Germline lookup yields CDR1 DFQATT and CDR2 SNEGSKA (reference sequence). Written as DNA, the CDR3 is TGCAGTGCTCGTGATCCCGGCGGCTATGGCTACACCTTC. Protein product: CSARDPGGYGYTF.

This clonotype was counted only a few times. The CDR3 loop reads CSARDEALAGGRLSTDTQYF. The CDR3 region has the DNA TGCAGTGCTAGAGATGAGGCGCTAGCGGGGGGCCGTTTGAGCACAGATACGCAGTATTTT. The genes are TRBV20-1 and TRBJ2-3; TRBD2 matches 11 bases. The CDR3 length is 20 residues. Germline CDR1 DFQATT, CDR2 SNEGSKA (reference sequence). Trimming removed 0 bases from V and 0 bases from J; junction bases left unmatched: 14.

This clonotype has only a few counts. This chain uses TRBV5-1 with TRBJ1-1; D is unclear. CDR1 is SGHRS and CDR2 is YFSETQ in the germline V gene. The CDR3 runs to 15 residues. The V gene lost 1 base and the J gene lost 1 base, with 11 bases spanning the gap. The CDR3 bases are TGCGCCAGCAGCTTGCCTTCGGCGACGAACACTGAAGCTTTCTTT. As protein: CASSLPSATNTEAFF.

To note about this clonotype: A much larger clone differs from this one at a single base, so this may be a read error. V is TRBV29-1 and J is TRBJ2-5, with D tentatively TRBD1 (6 bases). The last part of the DNA fits TRBJ2-7 better; the J call may be wrong. Per the germline V gene, CDR1 is SQVTM and CDR2 is ANQGSEA. The CDR3 consists of 13 residues. The CDR3 DNA reads TGCAGCGAAATGGTGACAGGAGCCTACGAGCAGTACTTC. Amino acid sequence: CSEMVTGAYEQYF.

The gene calls are TRBV6-5 and TRBJ1-1; 7 bases agree with TRBD1. The germline V gene has CDR1 MNHEY and CDR2 SVGAGI. The V gene end was trimmed by 4 bases and the J gene end by 10 bases; junction bases not matched to a gene: 6. This CDR3 region has 12 residues. The CDR3 here is CASSSPRGVAFF. The CDR3 DNA is TGTGCCAGCAGTTCCCCCAGGGGGGTAGCTTTCTTT.

This clonotype was recorded only once. This chain connects TRBV30 to TRBJ1-4, with a weak D call TRBD1 (6 bases). Germline-derived CDR1 and CDR2 are GTSNPN and SVGIG (reference sequence). This CDR3 is 13 amino acids long. In nucleotides, the CDR3 is TGTGGGGGGTCGGGGGGCGAGTATGAAAAACTGTTTTTT. As protein: CGGSGGEYEKLFF.

This clonotype was seen only a few times. The chain links TRBV5-1 to TRBJ2-7; D gene ambiguous. The CDR3 has 14 amino acids. V lost 0 bases and J 2 bases, leaving 9 bases between the germline ends. Germline V gene lookup returns CDR1 SGHRS and CDR2 YFSETQ. CDR3 protein: CASSLAESAYEQYF. As DNA, the CDR3 is TGCGCCAGCAGCTTGGCCGAGAGCGCCTACGAGCAGTACTTC.

The J gene is TRBJ2-7, the V gene TRBV7-6; weak D call: TRBD2 (6 bases). Germline loops: CDR1 SGHVS, CDR2 FNYEAQ. Trimming pared 5 bases from V and 0 bases from J, leaving 14 bases between. This CDR3 spans 15 amino acids. In DNA form, the CDR3 reads TGTGCCAGCAGCCAATCGGCGGGGAGCTCCTACGAGCAGTACTTC. Its translation: CASSQSAGSSYEQYF.

This clonotype appeared a few times. This rearrangement joins TRBV20-1 to TRBJ2-1, with no clear D. The CDR3 runs to 12 residues. Germline CDR1 DFQATT, CDR2 SNEGSKA (reference sequence). Trimming took 0 bases from V and 8 from J, leaving 8 bases between them. The CDR3 here is CSARDGGDEQFF. The CDR3 DNA is TGCAGTGCTAGAGATGGCGGCGATGAGCAGTTCTTC.